This TCR beta chain was profiled in a study of a mutant IDH1 vaccine in newly diagnosed glioma (dated by TCRdb to about 2021). Notes on the research overall: Eight vaccinations were administered to patients in weeks 1, 3, 5, 7, 11, 15, 19 and 23, corresponding to visits V03 through V10. The roughly 32 treated patients were around 62% male and roughly 40% female, with a mean age of approximately 40 years. In the chemotherapy-containing groups, vaccination started alongside temozolomide cycles, whereas in patients who had radiotherapy alone it started 4-6 weeks after radiotherapy. For exploratory analyses, some 24 treated patients had longitudinal TCRB deep sequencing done wherever samples were available. Peripheral blood was drawn at six visits: V03 (baseline), V05, V07, V10, V12 and V13. Prior to enrollment, patients had been given standard therapy consisting of radiotherapy alone, temozolomide alone, or radiochemotherapy with temozolomide, with the combination given to most patients. The investigation overall reported the following: Changes in the top peripheral T cell clonotypes picked up by TCRB sequencing did not appear to be linked to pseudoprogression. The authors noted that analyses of patient blood samples could not be reproduced because of sample limitations. Immune responses induced by the vaccine were seen in more than 85% of patients across multiple MHC alleles. Availability determined which PBMC samples were chosen for TCRB deep sequencing.

Preparation of the library involved the immunoSEQ multiplex PCR assay. Rearranged TCR beta chain sequences were amplified with the hsTCRB Kit following the manufacturer's protocol. TCRB libraries were sequenced on an Illumina MiSeq. In the authors' own workflow: The proprietary platform of the kit vendor was used for demultiplexing, trimming and gene mapping. TCRdb holds this immuneACCESS table with in-frame rearrangements only. Some clones are missing; in checked studies, unresolved V genes explain under half, and the rest has no known cause. That table gives V, J and clone size, and the DNA gave D and trimming. This sample holds tens of thousands of clones; 89% were observed only once. Of the sample, 20% to 25% is held by the ten largest clones. From the cysteine up to the phenylalanine, the CDR3 has a length of 18 residues. Of the read, only the CDR3 DNA is kept; its 54 bases are in frame from base 1. As encoded in the germline V gene, CDR1 is SGHDT while CDR2 is YYEEEE. V and J are trimmed by 4 bases and 0 bases, and the gene matches miss 9 bases of the junction.

This sample's time point label indicates: week 5, during vaccination. Each vaccine dose was 300 ug of a 20-mer mutant IDH1 peptide in Montanide, given subcutaneously with topical imiquimod. Newly diagnosed WHO grade 3 or 4 IDH1-mutant astrocytomas showing loss of nuclear ATRX were present in the donors. The samples were drawn from NOA16, a multicentre, single-arm, open-label phase I trial in Germany that tested a mutant IDH1 peptide vaccine in humans for the first time. Genomic DNA for TCRB sequencing was isolated from EDTA blood with the DNeasy Blood and Tissue Kit. Turning to this clone: No cognate antigen has been identified for it. Base quality data are lacking; no much larger clone is found one base away.

The source material was PBMCs, sampled from a glioma patient whose treatment included an IDH1 peptide vaccine. The chain employs TRBV5-6 and TRBJ2-1, and 11 bases in between align with TRBD2. This receptor was taken from a man between 18 and 35 years old with glioma. CDR3 loop: CASSEFLTSGTSYNEQFF. The DNA reads as follows: TGTGCCAGCAGCGAATTTTTGACTAGCGGGACCTCCTACAATGAGCAGTTCTTC.